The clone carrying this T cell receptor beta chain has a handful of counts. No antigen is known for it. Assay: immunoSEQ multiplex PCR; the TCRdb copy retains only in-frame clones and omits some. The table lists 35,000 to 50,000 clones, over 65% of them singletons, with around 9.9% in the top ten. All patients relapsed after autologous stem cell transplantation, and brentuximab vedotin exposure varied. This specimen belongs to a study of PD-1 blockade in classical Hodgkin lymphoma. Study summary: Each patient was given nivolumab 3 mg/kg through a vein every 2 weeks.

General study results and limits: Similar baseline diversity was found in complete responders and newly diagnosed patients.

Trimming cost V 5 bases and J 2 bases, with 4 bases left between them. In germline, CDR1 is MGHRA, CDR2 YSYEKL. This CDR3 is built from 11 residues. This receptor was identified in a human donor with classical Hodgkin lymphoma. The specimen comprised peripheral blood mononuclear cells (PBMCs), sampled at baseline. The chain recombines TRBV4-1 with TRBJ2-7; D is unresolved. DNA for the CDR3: TGCGCCAGCAGCGTGCCCTACGAGCAGTACTTC. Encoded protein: CASSVPYEQYF.